This T cell receptor (beta chain) comes out of a study of T cell responses to AZD1222 COVID-19 vaccine. Overall study context: Samples with a second dose at about 4 or about 12 weeks were pooled together. General observations from the study: Unmutated variant regions are reportedly targeted by nearly half of spike-specific TCRs. Recipients of AZD1222 seropositive at baseline numbered only 5 or 6.

Points on this clone: Its target is not known.

TCRdb's table, derived via immunoSEQ multiplex PCR, lists solely in-frame clones and lacks some. In the table there are roughly 80,000 clones, 85% to 90% of which are singletons. Germline CDR1 reads LGHNA; CDR2 reads YNFKEQ. The CDR3 is made up of 13 amino acids. Unmatched junction bases numbered 0, after V lost 0 bases and J lost 6 bases. This receptor was obtained from an adult in good health. V gene TRBV4-2 combines with J gene TRBJ1-2; TRBD1 aligns across 8 bases. This specimen was peripheral blood, taken on day 0 of AZD1222 vaccination. As DNA, the CDR3 is TGTGCCAGCAGCCAAGACAGGGGGCATGGCTACACCTTC. This gives the protein CASSQDRGHGYTF.